This entry concerns a single T cell receptor (beta chain). The antigen remains unidentified. TCRdb passed the reads through MiXCR, listing each CDR3 protein once. The table shows approximately 470,000 distinct CDR3 sequences, with roughly 42% occurring only once. Germline V CDR1 and CDR2: MNHNY, SVGAGI (reference sequence). CDR3 length: 17 amino acids. Trimming shortened V by 5 bases and J by 0 bases, and 17 bases separated the two germline ends. This sample is drawn from a study of T cell repertoires in cytomegalovirus infection. Turning to the study itself: CMV epitopes that were recently identified and HLA-C-restricted were used alongside well-studied HLA-B-restricted ones. In public TCR beta signatures, there were indications of both CMV infection and matching HLA type. Notes on the study in general: Accumulated public TCR beta family frequency recognized individuals carrying CMV together with the relevant HLA. The ex vivo response was dominated by HLA-C-restricted CMV-specific TCR beta clonotypes.

The sequence was collected from a human donor in good health (CMV status not recorded). Some clones in this sample may be carry-over from other donors' samples. The sample consisted of cultured PBMCs, taken from culture after CMV antigen stimulation. V is TRBV6-6 and J is TRBJ1-3; D gene uncertain. DNA for the CDR3: TGTGCCAGCAGTGATCAGGTGGTAGTGGGCTCTGGAAACACCATATATTTT. Translation: CASSDQVVVGSGNTIYF.